Listed below are T cell receptor beta chains from one sample, sequenced in a study of early T cells in non-severe SARS-CoV-2 infection. One entry per CDR3 protein results from TCRdb running MiXCR on the 5' RACE reads. The sample yields some 38,000 distinct CDR3 sequences, around 5.4% seen once. The material was whole blood, obtained at baseline. These TCRs come from an adult who was a healthcare worker with PCR-confirmed SARS-CoV-2 infection or an uninfected control (not recorded which). Each CDR3 is given with its conserved first and last residue. Each record gives: CDR3 DNA, CDR3 protein, clone size, V gene, D gene, J gene. A D gene is named only where the DNA matches it firmly. Where a row states a size, it is once, few, many or the class of an expanded clone; other rows omit it.

TGTGCCAGCACCCCGCGAGGAGTGGAAGTACCGGGGGGACAGTACTTC CASTPRGVEVPGGQYF many TRBV2 TRBD2 TRBJ2-5
TGTGCCAGCAGTTACTCGGCAGAGCAGTACTTC CASSYSAEQYF . TRBV6-2/TRBV6-3 . TRBJ2-7
TGTGCCAGCAGCTTACTGAAGGGTCGGTTCGTGACCCAGTACTTC CASSLLKGRFVTQYF many TRBV7-3 . TRBJ2-5
TGTGCCATCAGTGGGGACACCTACGAGCAGTACTTC CAISGDTYEQYF many TRBV10-3 . TRBJ2-7
TGTGCCAGCAGCTTAGTGGACAGCCACTCTGGAAACACCATATATTTT CASSLVDSHSGNTIYF many TRBV7-9 . TRBJ1-3
TGTGCCATCAGTGACCGGACAGGGGGTAATCAGCCCCAGCATTTT CAISDRTGGNQPQHF many TRBV10-3 TRBD1 TRBJ1-5
TGTGCCAGCAGTGACAGGGAGGGTCAGCCCCAGCATTTT CASSDREGQPQHF many TRBV6-4 . TRBJ1-5
TGTGCCAGCAGTTTAGGAACCCTGGGGCGGCTCGGAGAGACCCAGTACTTC CASSLGTLGRLGETQYF many TRBV12-3/TRBV12-4 . TRBJ2-5
TGTGCCTGGGATGACAGCCCGGCGGGCACCGGGGAGCTGTTTTTT CAWDDSPAGTGELFF many TRBV30 . TRBJ2-2
TGTGCCAGCAGCTTAGGCGTTAATGAAAAACTGTTTTTT CASSLGVNEKLFF many TRBV7-3 . TRBJ1-4
TGTGCCAGTAAAATCGGGACTAGCGTTAACAATGAGCAGTTCTTC CASKIGTSVNNEQFF many TRBV19 TRBD2 TRBJ2-1
TGCAGCCTTAAAGGAGCAGATACGCAGTATTTT CSLKGADTQYF . TRBV29-1 . TRBJ2-3
TGTGCCAGCAGCCGGGACAGCTTCTTAGATACGCAGTATTTT CASSRDSFLDTQYF many TRBV7-2 TRBD1 TRBJ2-3
TGTGCCACCAGCAGAGGGCCCCTCAGTATAGCGGGGGCCTCCTACCGGGGGGCCCTGTACTTC CATSRGPLSIAGASYRGALYF . TRBV15 TRBD2 TRBJ2-5
TGCGCCAGCAGCCTCCCGAGAGGGGGAAATGAGCAGTTCTTC CASSLPRGGNEQFF many TRBV4-1 . TRBJ2-1
TGCGCCAGCAGCTTGGAAGGGACAGGGGGCGGAATGCGCGGCTACACCTTC CASSLEGTGGGMRGYTF many TRBV5-1 TRBD1 TRBJ1-2
TGTGCCAGCAGCGTAGTGCCTCGAACAGGGGGCTCTGGAAACACCATATATTTT CASSVVPRTGGSGNTIYF many TRBV9 TRBD1 TRBJ1-3
TGCAGTGCTAGGGTAACAGATACGCAGTATTTT CSARVTDTQYF many TRBV20-1 . TRBJ2-3
TGCGCCAGCAGCATGGACGTGGAGACCCAGTACTTC CASSMDVETQYF many TRBV5-1 . TRBJ2-5
TGTGCCAGCAGTTTTAAGGGCCGGGGGCTGTTTTTT CASSFKGRGLFF many TRBV28 . TRBJ2-2
TGTGCCAGCAGTTTATTGGGCACTGAAGCTTTCTTT CASSLLGTEAFF . TRBV28 . TRBJ1-1
TGTGCCAGTAGTGTCGGGGGACAGGGGGACGAGGCTTTCTTT CASSVGGQGDEAFF . TRBV19 TRBD1 TRBJ1-1
TGCAGTGCTAGTGGCGTGGGACAGAACACTGAAGCTTTCTTT CSASGVGQNTEAFF many TRBV20-1 . TRBJ1-1
TGTGCCAGCAGGGGCCCTGGAAGGGGGAACACTGAAGCTTTCTTT CASRGPGRGNTEAFF few TRBV18 . TRBJ1-1
TGTGCCAGCAGTGCCCCCCCCTTGGGGGCAGATCAGCCCCAGCATTTT CASSAPPLGADQPQHF many TRBV6-1 . TRBJ1-5
TGTGCCAGCAGAAATTTGGACAGGGTATACGAGCTGTACTTC CASRNLDRVYELYF . TRBV6-5 TRBD1 TRBJ2-7
TGTGCCAGCAGTACGACAGGGGGCAGGAAGTCCGGGTATGGCTACACCTTC CASSTTGGRKSGYGYTF many TRBV27 TRBD1 TRBJ1-2
TGTGCCAGCAGTCTCCTGGGTAATCAGCCCCAGCATTTT CASSLLGNQPQHF many TRBV12-3/TRBV12-4 . TRBJ1-5
TGCGCCAGCAGTGGATCAGGGTTTGGCGAGCAGTACTTC CASSGSGFGEQYF many TRBV10-2 . TRBJ2-7
TGTGCCAGCAGCCGAACCATCAGGGAATTTCGGGGCTACACCTTC CASSRTIREFRGYTF many TRBV11-2 . TRBJ1-2
TGTGCCAGCAGCCGGGGGTCGTTAATCCAAGCGACCAAAAACATTCAGTACTTC CASSRGSLIQATKNIQYF many TRBV11-2 . TRBJ2-4
TGTGCCAGCTCACCACAGAGAGTGGGGGGAACTGAAGCTTTCTTT CASSPQRVGGTEAFF . TRBV18 . TRBJ1-1
TGTGCCAGCAGCTTATCGTGGGTCAGGGATAATGAGCAGTTCTTC CASSLSWVRDNEQFF . TRBV7-8 . TRBJ2-1
TGTGCCTGGAGTCGCCGGGACAGGGGAAACACTGAAGCTTTCTTT CAWSRRDRGNTEAFF many TRBV30 TRBD1 TRBJ1-1
TGTGCCGGCAGGAGTTCCTCTGGGGCCAACGTCCTGACTTTC CAGRSSSGANVLTF . TRBV25-1 . TRBJ2-6
TGTGCCAGCTCACCCCCAGTGGGTTACACTGAAGCTTTCTTT CASSPPVGYTEAFF many TRBV18 . TRBJ1-1
TGTGCCAGCAGTGAGGGGGCGAACGATGCGATCCATGAGCAGTTCTTC CASSEGANDAIHEQFF many TRBV11-3 TRBD1 TRBJ2-1
TGTGCCACCAGTGTAGGACAGGGTATGGAGACCCAGTACTTC CATSVGQGMETQYF many TRBV15 TRBD1 TRBJ2-5
TGTGCCAGCAGCGCCGTAAGGGGTGCGCTAGCTTTCTTT CASSAVRGALAFF . TRBV7-2 . TRBJ1-1
TGCGCCAGCAGCTTGGGGACAGGGGTCGAAAATCAGCCCCAGCATTTT CASSLGTGVENQPQHF few TRBV5-1 TRBD1 TRBJ1-5
TGTGCCAGCAACCCGACAGGGCAGGGCTACACCTTC CASNPTGQGYTF . TRBV6-6 TRBD1 TRBJ1-2
TGCGCCAGCAGCCCGGTATCTCAGCGGAATGAGCAGTTCTTC CASSPVSQRNEQFF many TRBV5-1 . TRBJ2-1
TGTGCCAGCAGCCCCGAGGCGGGCGCGAACACCGGGGAGCTGTTTTTT CASSPEAGANTGELFF many TRBV2 . TRBJ2-2
TGTGCCAGCAGCTTATTATGGGCGGGGGGGCAGTACAATGAGCAGTTCTTC CASSLLWAGGQYNEQFF many TRBV7-6 TRBD2 TRBJ2-1
TGTGCCAGCAGCTTAGCGCTCTGGTATAGTGATTCACCCCTCCACTTT CASSLALWYSDSPLHF many TRBV7-6 . TRBJ1-6
TGTGCCAGCCAAAGGACAGGGGTGGAGGAAAAACTGTTTTTT CASQRTGVEEKLFF many TRBV2 TRBD1 TRBJ1-4